This entry lists 21 T cell receptor beta chains sequenced from one sample in a study of response to subunit inactivated influenza vaccine. TCRdb called the RT-PCR reads again in MiXCR, with one record for every CDR3 protein. The sample consists of roughly 520,000 distinct CDR3 sequences, around 25% of them appearing once. The sequencing used CD4+ T cells sorted from PBMCs, collected more than 4 days after vaccination. The source is a man aged 50 or older who received an inactivated influenza vaccine.

J is TRBJ1-1 and V is TRBV4-3; TRBD1 is a possible D gene (6 bases). V was cut by 1 base and J by 1 base, with 10 bases left in between. The CDR3 is made up of 15 amino acids. Germline V gene lookup returns CDR1 LGHNA and CDR2 YSLEER. The CDR3 loop reads CASSQVTGTNTEAFF. CDR3 coding DNA: TGCGCCAGCAGCCAAGTGACAGGAACGAACACTGAAGCTTTCTTT.

The chain joins TRBV7-7 to TRBJ2-1; 7 bases fit TRBD2. The CDR3 is 15 amino acids. Germline CDR1 and CDR2: SSHAT and FNYEAQ (reference sequence). CDR3 DNA sequence: TGTGCTTCTAGCACTAGCGATAGCTCCTACAATGAGCAGTTCTTC. It is translated as CASSTSDSSYNEQFF.

This clonotype was counted only a few times. The chain joins TRBV7-3 to TRBJ1-5; D gene uncertain. The CDR3 loop spans 13 amino acids. Trimming took off 4 bases at V and 3 bases at J, with 7 bases between the two ends. From germline, CDR1 is SGHTA and CDR2 FQGTGA. Here the CDR3 DNA reads TGTGCCAGCAGCTCGGCCCCCAATCAGCCCCAGCATTTT. Its translation: CASSSAPNQPQHF.

This clonotype has only one observation. The rearrangement joins TRBV20-1 to TRBJ2-2; D not certain. V lost 1 base to trimming and J lost 3 bases, with 12 bases between them. Per the germline V gene, CDR1 is DFQATT and CDR2 is SNEGSKA (reference sequence). The CDR3 contains 15 residues. The CDR3 DNA reads TGCAGTGCTAGAGGACTCACCTGGGACACCGGGGAGCTGTTTTTT. It specifies CSARGLTWDTGELFF.

This chain links TRBV6-1 with TRBJ2-3; D is ambiguous. CDR1 and CDR2 (germline): MNHNS, SASEGT. The CDR3 runs 14 residues. The ends were cut back, 6 bases at V and 0 bases at J, with 10 bases in the middle. CDR3 nucleotide sequence: TGTGCCAGCAGGCCTAGATCTAGCACAGATACGCAGTATTTT. Protein sequence: CASRPRSSTDTQYF.

The chain employs TRBV3-1 and TRBJ2-3; 7 positions agree with TRBD2. The V gene's germline CDR1 is LGHDT and CDR2 YNNKEL (reference sequence). CDR3 length equals 15 residues. The trim removed 6 bases at V and 0 bases at J, leaving 6 bases unmatched. Here the CDR3 reads CASRLTSRSTDTQYF. The CDR3 DNA is TGTGCCAGCAGACTGACTAGCAGAAGCACAGATACGCAGTATTTT.

The table lists this clonotype with a few counts. J is TRBJ1-1 and V is TRBV12-3 or TRBV12-4; D is perhaps TRBD1 (5 bases). The CDR3 is 13 residues long. Between the trimmed V and J ends, which lost 0 bases and 7 bases, there was a span of 9 bases. The CDR3 here is CASSLALQGEAFF. CDR3 DNA sequence: TGTGCCAGCAGTTTAGCGTTGCAGGGTGAAGCTTTCTTT.

The chain is built from TRBV7-6 and TRBJ2-3, with TRBD2 matching over 9 bases. The CDR3 is 13 residues long. In germline, CDR1 is SGHVS, CDR2 FNYEAQ. The J segment lost 15 bases and the V segment lost 0 bases, leaving 7 bases of the junction unmatched. CDR3 DNA: TGTGCCAGCAGCTTAGCATCGGCTAGCGGGGCTTATTTT. Its translation is CASSLASASGAYF.

The rearrangement joins TRBV7-2 to TRBJ2-7; D possibly corresponds to TRBD2 (7 bases). Trimming stripped 6 bases from V and 6 bases from J, with 15 bases between. Germline CDR1 reads SGHTA; CDR2 reads FQGNSA. CDR3 size: 13 residues. For the CDR3, the DNA is TGTGCCAGCAGAAAAGGGGGGAGGGGCGAGCAGTACTTC. This translates into CASRKGGRGEQYF.

The chain carries TRBV11-2 and TRBJ2-2; 7 bases align to TRBD1. CDR1 is SGHAT and CDR2 is FQNNGV in the germline V gene. The CDR3 has 14 residues. J lost 5 bases, V lost 5 bases, and 5 bases had no gene match. DNA for the CDR3: TGTGCCAGCAGCCGATTGACAGGGACCGGGGAGCTGTTTTTT. Protein sequence: CASSRLTGTGELFF.

The chain employs TRBV4-2 and TRBJ2-3; the match to TRBD2 covers 7 bases. Germline V CDR1 and CDR2: LGHNA, YNFKEQ. The V gene end was trimmed by 1 base and the J gene end by 5 bases; junction bases not matched to a gene: 9. The CDR3 loop spans 16 amino acids. CDR3 amino acids: CASSQARAGEGDTQYF. The CDR3 DNA is TGTGCCAGCAGCCAAGCACGGGCGGGAGAGGGAGATACGCAGTATTTT.

A single count supports this clonotype. This rearrangement joins TRBV27 to TRBJ1-2; 9 bases align to TRBD1. Per the germline V gene, CDR1 is MNHEY and CDR2 is SMNVEV (reference sequence). The CDR3 spans 16 residues. V trimming: 6 bases; J trimming: 2 bases; junction bases outside the gene matches: 10. The CDR3 loop is CASSPGTGTGNYGYTF. DNA for the CDR3: TGTGCCAGCAGCCCAGGGACAGGGACCGGCAACTATGGCTACACCTTC.

This clonotype turned up a few times. This chain uses TRBV14 with TRBJ2-7, with a weak D call TRBD1 (5 bases). The CDR3 is 15 residues long. V lost 1 base and J 3 bases, leaving 13 bases between the germline ends. Germline CDR1 and CDR2: SGHDN and FVKESK. As DNA, the CDR3 is TGTGCCAGCAGCCAAGGTCAGGGTATCAACTACGAGCAGTACTTC. It codes for CASSQGQGINYEQYF.

The chain couples TRBV28 to TRBJ1-3; D is possibly TRBD1 (5 bases). The V end lost 6 bases, the J end lost 1 base, and 10 bases lay between the germline ends. Germline-derived CDR1 and CDR2 are MDHEN and SYDVKM. The CDR3 contains 14 residues. The chain's CDR3 is CASSQGYSGNTIYF. For the CDR3, the DNA is TGTGCCAGCAGCCAGGGCTATTCTGGAAACACCATATATTTT.

A few counts support this clonotype. The V call is TRBV29-1, the J call TRBJ2-6, with TRBD1 identical over 11 bases. The CDR3 is 15 amino acids. CDR1 is SQVTM and CDR2 is ANQGSEA in the germline V gene. Germline trimming cut 6 bases from V and 0 bases from J; bases unmatched to any gene: 1. CDR3 protein: CSVGQGGSGANVLTF. CDR3 nucleotide sequence: TGCAGCGTGGGACAGGGGGGCTCTGGGGCCAACGTCCTGACTTTC. The full variable domain, with the rest looked up from reference TRBV29-1 and TRBJ2-6, is SAVISQKPSRDICQRGTSLTIQCQVDSQVTMMFWYRQQPGQSLTLIATANQGSEATYESGFVIDKFPISRPNLTFSTLTVSNMSPEDSSIYLCSVGQGGSGANVLTFGAGSRLTVL.

The table lists this clonotype with a few counts. The gene calls are TRBV21-1 and TRBJ2-1; TRBD2 reflects the table's D call only, with no check against the DNA. TRBV21-1 is designated a pseudogene. This CDR3 comprises 16 residues. The CDR3 region is CARSQGLAGGPREQFF. For the CDR3, the DNA is TGTGCCCGCTCCCAGGGACTAGCGGGAGGGCCCCGTGAGCAGTTCTTC.

V usage is TRBV28 and J usage is TRBJ2-7; 7 bases are shared with TRBD2. There are 13 residues in the CDR3. Germline CDR1 reads MDHEN; CDR2 reads SYDVKM. Losses at the gene ends were 8 bases for V and 8 bases for J; bases not matched to a gene: 12. The CDR3 nucleotides are TGTGCCAGCCACCCCTCCGGGGGGTCGAAGCAGTACTTC. It is translated as CASHPSGGSKQYF.

The rearrangement links TRBV29-1 to TRBJ1-3; D gene ambiguous. The V and J ends lost 4 bases and 4 bases respectively, with 14 bases between them. Looked up from germline, CDR1 is SQVTM and CDR2 is ANQGSEA. This CDR3 is 14 amino acids long. The CDR3 nucleotides are TGCAGCGTTGCGCGGGGAGACGAAGGAAACACCATATATTTT. The encoded protein is CSVARGDEGNTIYF.

This chain uses TRBV10-3 with TRBJ1-1; no clear D. From germline, CDR1 is ENHRY and CDR2 SYGVKD. The CDR3 length is 11 residues. The V gene lost 11 bases and the J gene lost 10 bases, with 17 bases spanning the gap. The CDR3 nucleotides read TGTGCCTCGCAGGACGGGGTAGGAGCTTTCTTT. Its protein product is CASQDGVGAFF.

The CDR3 spells CASSFGRQTGELFF. The DNA of the CDR3 is TGTGCCAGCAGCTTTGGACGGCAGACCGGGGAGCTGTTTTTT. The gene calls are TRBV11-3 and TRBJ2-2, with D unresolved. Germline V gives CDR1 SGHNT, CDR2 YENEEA. The CDR3 extends over 14 amino acids. V was cut by 3 bases and J by 5 bases, with 10 bases left in between.

The chain uses TRBV7-9 and TRBJ1-5; tentative D call: TRBD1 (6 bases). The CDR3 spans 15 residues. The germline CDR1 and CDR2 sequences are SEHNR and FQNEAQ (reference sequence). The V end was cut by 1 base, the J end by 5 bases, with 12 bases between. The DNA of the CDR3 is TGTGCCAGCAGCTTAGAGGGGGATTGGCATCAGCCCCAGCATTTT. It encodes CASSLEGDWHQPQHF.